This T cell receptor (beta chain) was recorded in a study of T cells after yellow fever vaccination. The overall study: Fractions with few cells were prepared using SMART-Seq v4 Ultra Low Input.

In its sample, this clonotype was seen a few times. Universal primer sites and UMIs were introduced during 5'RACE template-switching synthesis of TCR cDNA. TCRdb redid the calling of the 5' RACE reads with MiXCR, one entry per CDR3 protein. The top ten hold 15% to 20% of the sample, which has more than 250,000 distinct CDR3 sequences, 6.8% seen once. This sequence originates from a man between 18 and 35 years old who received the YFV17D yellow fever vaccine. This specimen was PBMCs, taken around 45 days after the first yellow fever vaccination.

The CDR3 bases are TGTGCCAGCCGGAGCCGACGCGGGGAAGGCACCGGGGAGCTGTTTTTT. Its translation: CASRSRRGEGTGELFF. The genes are TRBV27 and TRBJ2-2, with a possible D match to TRBD2 (6 bases). Germline V gives CDR1 MNHEY, CDR2 SMNVEV (reference sequence). The CDR3 length is 16 residues. Trimming removed 8 bases at V and 4 bases at J, with 20 bases between.